Each of the 14 T cell receptor beta chains below was sequenced from the same sample in a study of blood T cell repertoires in COVID-19. The method was immunoSEQ multiplex PCR; TCRdb's version includes in-frame clones alone and lacks a portion of them. The table lists over 200,000 clones, approximately 90% of them singletons, with 1.2% in the top ten. The specimen sequenced was PBMCs or T cells enriched from blood (not recorded which). The receptors shown here come from a man aged 30 to 45 who had recovered from COVID-19.

The chain is built from TRBV16 and TRBJ2-2; D ambiguous. Germline CDR1 and CDR2: KGHSY and FQNENV. The CDR3 spans 15 residues. V was cut by 3 bases and J by 2 bases, with 10 bases left in between. The CDR3 sequence: CASSHITRNTGELFF. Written as DNA, the CDR3 is TGTGCCAGCAGCCATATCACCAGAAACACCGGGGAGCTGTTTTTT.

The CDR3 region has the DNA TGTGCCAGCAGTGAAGCCCAGCCCTCCGGGGAGACCCAGTACTTC. It yields the protein CASSEAQPSGETQYF. V gene TRBV2 combines with J gene TRBJ2-5; no clear D. Germline CDR1 and CDR2: SNHLY and FYNNEI. The CDR3 runs to 15 residues. V lost 0 bases and J 5 bases, leaving 13 bases between the germline ends.

The V gene is TRBV6-4, the J gene TRBJ1-2, with D hard to call. Germline V gene lookup returns CDR1 MRHNA and CDR2 SNTAGT. V was pared by 2 bases and J by 1 base, with 8 bases between. The CDR3 extends over 14 amino acids. The chain's CDR3 is CASSDLSVNYGYTF. The CDR3 DNA is TGTGCCAGCAGTGACCTCTCAGTTAACTATGGCTACACCTTC.

The gene calls are TRBV7-2 and TRBJ2-5, with 10 bases aligning to TRBD2. Germline V gene sequence: CDR1 SGHTA, CDR2 FQGNSA. The CDR3 covers 15 residues. Trimming took 3 bases from V and 5 from J; bases not matched to a gene: 6. The CDR3 coding sequence is TGTGCCAGCAGCTTTGGTAGCGGGGGGCGGGAGACCCAGTACTTC. Translated: CASSFGSGGRETQYF.

Of note for this clone: Other DNA sequences in the same sample also yield this CDR3. The rearrangement uses TRBV2 and TRBJ1-6, with 7 bases fitting TRBD1. The J segment lost 7 bases and the V segment lost 8 bases, leaving 5 bases of the junction unmatched. From germline, CDR1 is SNHLY and CDR2 FYNNEI. This CDR3 has 13 amino acids. The CDR3 nucleotides are TGTGCCAGCCGGGACAGTCGAAATTCACCCCTCCACTTT. This encodes CASRDSRNSPLHF.

This clone showed up just once. V is TRBV7-9 and J is TRBJ1-1; 7 bases are a match to TRBD1. After removal of 3 bases from V and 0 bases from J, the junction contained 7 bases not matched to a gene. CDR1 SEHNR and CDR2 FQNEAQ come from the germline V gene (reference sequence). This CDR3 is 16 amino acids long. The CDR3 region is CASSFTGAHLNTEAFF. DNA for the CDR3: TGTGCCAGCAGCTTCACAGGGGCTCACCTGAACACTGAAGCTTTCTTT.

The chain links TRBV19 to TRBJ1-5; 9 bases agree with TRBD1. CDR3 length: 16 amino acids. CDR1 and CDR2 (germline): LNHDA, SQIVND (reference sequence). After removal of 3 bases from V and 1 base from J, the junction contained 4 bases not matched to a gene. CDR3 nucleotides: TGTGCCAGTAGTATCTACGGACAGGGGAGCAATCAGCCCCAGCATTTT. Translated: CASSIYGQGSNQPQHF.

J is TRBJ1-4 and V is TRBV27; D is possibly TRBD1 (5 bases). The CDR3 is 14 amino acids. Germline CDR1 MNHEY, CDR2 SMNVEV (reference sequence). V was clipped by 4 bases and J by 8 bases, with 14 bases between them. The CDR3, as DNA: TGTGCCAGCAGTTACGGGGGTGTAGGAGAAAAACTGTTTTTT. It codes for CASSYGGVGEKLFF.

As DNA, the CDR3 is TGTGCCAGCACCCGGACACTTGGGACTAGCGGGAGGTTGAATGAGCAGTTCTTC. This gives the protein CASTRTLGTSGRLNEQFF. The gene calls are TRBV2 and TRBJ2-1, with 15 bases fitting TRBD2. V lost 7 bases and J lost 7; bases outside the gene matches: 14. Germline values: CDR1 SNHLY, CDR2 FYNNEI. The CDR3 contains 18 residues.

This clone was counted once. The genes are TRBV4-1 and TRBJ1-4, with a tentative D call TRBD1 (5 bases). V gave up 7 bases and J gave up 6 bases, with 18 bases separating them. This CDR3 is 15 amino acids long. Germline CDR1 MGHRA, CDR2 YSYEKL. The CDR3 sequence: CASIDPRVIDEKLFF. CDR3 DNA sequence: TGCGCCAGCATCGATCCCAGGGTAATCGATGAAAAACTGTTTTTT.

CDR3 sequence reads: CASSYGTSGETQYF. In nucleotides, the CDR3 is TGTGCCAGCAGCTACGGGACTAGCGGGGAGACCCAGTACTTC. The rearrangement joins TRBV5-4 to TRBJ2-5, with TRBD2 identical over 12 bases. CDR3 length: 14 residues. Per the germline V gene, CDR1 is SGHNT and CDR2 is YYREEE (reference sequence). Trimming cost V 3 bases and J 5 bases; bases outside gene matches: 2.

The rearrangement links TRBV27 to TRBJ2-6; D is possibly TRBD2 (6 bases). Germline values: CDR1 MNHEY, CDR2 SMNVEV (reference sequence). The V gene lost 4 bases and the J gene lost 0 bases, with 16 bases spanning the gap. This CDR3 comprises 18 residues. The CDR3 is CASSSGTPDYSGANVLTF. In DNA, the CDR3 is TGTGCCAGCAGTTCAGGGACTCCGGACTACTCTGGGGCCAACGTCCTGACTTTC.

This clone was seen once. The chain carries TRBV7-9 and TRBJ2-1, with D possibly being TRBD2 (5 bases). Germline assignment: CDR1 SEHNR and CDR2 FQNEAQ (reference sequence). Trimming stripped 2 bases from V and 13 bases from J, with 12 bases between. The CDR3 is made up of 12 amino acids. CDR3 sequence: CASSLSSREQFF. CDR3 nucleotide sequence: TGTGCCAGCAGCTTATCGTCCCGGGAACAGTTCTTC. The entire variable domain, with the rest obtained from reference TRBV7-9 and TRBJ2-1, is as follows: DTGVSQNPRHKITKRGQNVTFRCDPISEHNRLYWYRQTLGQGPEFLTYFQNEAQLEKSRLLSDRFSAERPKGSFSTLEIQRTEQGDSAMYLCASSLSSREQFFGPGTRLTVL.

This chain joins TRBV3-1 (or the pseudogene TRBV3-2) and TRBJ2-7; 13 bases match TRBD2. The CDR3 is made up of 19 amino acids. CDR1 and CDR2 from the germline V gene are LGHDT and YNNKEL (reference sequence). V was pared by 0 bases and J by 0 bases, with 8 bases of the junction left unmatched. CDR3 nucleotides: TGTGCCAGCAGCCAAGATAGGGGACTAGCGGGGAGGAGCTCCTACGAGCAGTACTTC. It yields the protein CASSQDRGLAGRSSYEQYF.